This TCR beta chain was found in a study of human T cells and chemical hapten exposure. On the study more broadly: Patients got weekly scalp diphenylcyclopropenone doses over the approximately 24-week study. Whole-study findings and limits: While controls formed fewer of them, expanded TCRs formed significantly more large CDR3 similarity clusters.

Described time point: patch test 1, 2 weeks after DPC sensitization. Treatment specified: therapeutic diphenylcyclopropenone sensitization with weekly scalp DPC. Venepuncture was done earlier than the placement of each patch test. Alopecia patients, 18 to 70 years old and DPC-suitable, served as donors. This clonotype was seen a handful of times. The antigen is unknown. MiXCR was run by TCRdb on the RACE reads, yielding one entry per CDR3 protein. This sample has roughly 360,000 distinct CDR3 sequences, with about 4.4% found just once. This sequence was found in a woman aged 50 to 60 with alopecia areata. Some clones in this sample may be carry-over from other donors' samples. Sequencing used whole blood, obtained in connection with sensitization to the hapten diphenylcyclopropenone (DPC).

This chain's CDR3 is CASSLTSGYNEQFF. CDR3 DNA: TGTGCCAGCAGTTTAACTAGCGGATACAATGAGCAGTTCTTC. V gene TRBV9 combines with J gene TRBJ2-1; 8 nucleotides match TRBD2. Germline V gene lookup returns CDR1 SGDLS and CDR2 YYNGEE. The CDR3 sequence is 14 residues long. Trimming at V came to 5 bases and at J to 4 bases, leaving 5 bases not matched to a gene.